Presented here are 9 T cell receptor beta chains from one specimen sequenced in a study of blood T cell repertoires in COVID-19. Measured with immunoSEQ multiplex PCR; TCRdb has only the in-frame clones, and not every one. The repertoire holds some 270,000 clones, with nearly 90% as singletons. Sequenced sample: peripheral blood. All receptors come from a woman aged 55-75 years with COVID-19, enrolled during active disease.

This clone was picked up one time. The chain couples TRBV4-2 to TRBJ1-4, with D possibly being TRBD1 (5 bases). The CDR3 length is 17 residues. The ends were cut back, 1 base at V and 8 bases at J, with 20 bases in the middle. The V gene's germline CDR1 is LGHNA and CDR2 YNFKEQ. The CDR3 DNA reads as TGTGCCAGCAGCCAAGCTGACCCCCCGGGGGTAGGAGAAAAACTGTTTTTT. This gives the protein CASSQADPPGVGEKLFF.

The V and J genes are TRBV7-3 and TRBJ2-5; 7 bases fit TRBD2. CDR1 is SGHTA, CDR2 FQGTGA, per germline. This CDR3 is 14 amino acids long. The ends lost 2 bases at V and 2 bases at J; junction bases unmatched: 2. The CDR3: CASSLGGVQETQYF. Written as DNA, the CDR3 is TGTGCCAGCAGCTTAGGGGGGGTTCAAGAGACCCAGTACTTC. The full variable domain, with the rest looked up from reference TRBV7-3 and TRBJ2-5, is GAGVSQTPSNKVTEKGKYVELRCDPISGHTALYWYRQSLGQGPEFLIYFQGTGAADDSGLPNDRFFAVRPEGSVSTLKIQRTERGDSAVYLCASSLGGVQETQYFGPGTRLLVL.

This clone has only a few counts. The chain joins TRBV2 to TRBJ2-1; weak D call: TRBD2 (6 bases). Germline V gene data show CDR1 as SNHLY and CDR2 as FYNNEI. V lost 7 bases and J lost 6, with 16 bases in between. The CDR3 runs 14 residues. The CDR3, as DNA: TGTGCCAGCACCGGGAGAGCCTATACCAATGAGCAGTTCTTC. Its translation: CASTGRAYTNEQFF.

The chain combines TRBV5-1 with TRBJ2-2, with 10 nucleotides matching TRBD1. Germline-derived CDR1 and CDR2 are SGHRS and YFSETQ. Trimming cost V 4 bases and J 4 bases; bases outside gene matches: 7. The CDR3 consists of 16 residues. Written as DNA, the CDR3 is TGCGCCAGCAGCCAGACGGACAGGGGGGCCACCGGGGAGCTGTTTTTT. Its translation is CASSQTDRGATGELFF.

J is TRBJ2-1 and V is TRBV19; 7 nucleotides agree with TRBD1. The CDR3 totals 15 residues. The junction had 13 bases not matched to a gene; V was cut back by 7 bases and J by 7 bases. Germline CDR1 LNHDA, CDR2 SQIVND (reference sequence). As DNA, the CDR3 is TGTGCCAGTACCGAAGACAGGGCCCGAGGAAATGAGCAGTTCTTC. Amino acids: CASTEDRARGNEQFF. Drawing the rest from reference TRBV19 and TRBJ2-1, the complete variable domain is DGGITQSPKYLFRKEGQNVTLSCEQNLNHDAMYWYRQDPGQGLRLIYYSQIVNDFQKGDIAEGYSVSREKKESFPLTVTSAQKNPTAFYLCASTEDRARGNEQFFGPGTRLTVL.

For the CDR3, the DNA is TGTGCCAGCAGCTTAGGGGTTAGCGGCTACGAGCAGTACTTC. Amino acids: CASSLGVSGYEQYF. The chain uses TRBV7-9 and TRBJ2-7, with a tentative D call TRBD2 (6 bases). The ends were cut back, 1 base at V and 3 bases at J, with 10 bases in the middle. Germline V gene data show CDR1 as SEHNR and CDR2 as FQNEAQ (reference sequence). CDR3 size: 14 residues.

The V call is TRBV6-5, the J call TRBJ2-3; 9 bases align to TRBD1. This CDR3 comprises 14 residues. The trim removed 1 base at V and 4 bases at J, leaving 0 bases unmatched. Germline V gives CDR1 MNHEY, CDR2 SVGAGI. CDR3 protein: CASSYWTGADTQYF. The CDR3, as DNA: TGTGCCAGCAGTTACTGGACAGGGGCAGATACGCAGTATTTT.

The CDR3 region has the DNA TGTGCCAGTAGGGAGGGAGTTAGAACTGAAGCTTTCTTT. It codes for CASREGVRTEAFF. The rearrangement joins TRBV19 to TRBJ1-1; D remains unclear. CDR3 length equals 13 residues. Germline CDR1 is LNHDA and CDR2 is SQIVND (reference sequence). Trimming shortened V by 6 bases and J by 5 bases, and 13 bases separated the two germline ends.

The V and J genes are TRBV7-3 and TRBJ1-6, with TRBD1 matching 8 bases. CDR1 and CDR2 (germline): SGHTA, FQGTGA. Trimming at V came to 3 bases and at J to 9 bases, leaving 7 bases not matched to a gene. This CDR3 has 15 residues. The CDR3 is CASSFDGTGGSPLHF. CDR3 in DNA: TGTGCCAGCAGCTTTGACGGGACAGGCGGTTCACCCCTCCACTTT.